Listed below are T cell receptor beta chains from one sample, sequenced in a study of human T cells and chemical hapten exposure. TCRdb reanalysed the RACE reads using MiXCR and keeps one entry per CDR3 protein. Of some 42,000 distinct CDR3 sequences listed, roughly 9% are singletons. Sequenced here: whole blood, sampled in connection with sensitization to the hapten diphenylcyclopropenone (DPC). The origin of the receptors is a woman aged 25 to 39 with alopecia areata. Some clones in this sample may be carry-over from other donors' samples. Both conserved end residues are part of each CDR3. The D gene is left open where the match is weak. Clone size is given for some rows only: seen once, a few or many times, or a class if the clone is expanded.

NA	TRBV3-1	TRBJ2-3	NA	TGTGCCAGCAGCCAAGACATGAACACAGATACGCAGTATTTT	CASSQDMNTDTQYF
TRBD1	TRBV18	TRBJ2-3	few	TGTGCCAGCTCACCATCAGGGGGCTCGACAGATACGCAGTATTTT	CASSPSGGSTDTQYF
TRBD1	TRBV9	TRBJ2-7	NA	TGTGCCAGCAGCCGCGGACAGGCGACCTACGAGCAGTACTTC	CASSRGQATYEQYF
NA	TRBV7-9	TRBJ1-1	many	TGTGCCAGCAGCTTAACCACTGAAGCTTTCTTT	CASSLTTEAFF
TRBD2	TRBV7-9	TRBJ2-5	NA	TGTGCCAGCAGACCCGGACTAGCGCGGGAGACCCAGTACTTC	CASRPGLARETQYF
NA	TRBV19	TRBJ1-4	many	TGTGCCAGTAGTCCTAGGACAGACGGGCATGAAAAACTGTTTTTT	CASSPRTDGHEKLFF
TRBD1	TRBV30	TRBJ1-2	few	TGTGCCTGCAAGGGGACAGCATCATCAGGTGGCTACACCTTC	CACKGTASSGGYTF
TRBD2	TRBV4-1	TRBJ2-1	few	TGCGCCAGCAGCCAAGATTCACTAGCGGGGGTGAATGAGCAGTTCTTC	CASSQDSLAGVNEQFF
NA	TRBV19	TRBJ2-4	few	TGTGCCAGTAGGTCGACGCGGTACATTCAGTACTTC	CASRSTRYIQYF
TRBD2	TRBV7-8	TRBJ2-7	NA	TGTGCCAGCAGCTTAGTGGGACTACGAATCTACGAGCAGTACTTC	CASSLVGLRIYEQYF
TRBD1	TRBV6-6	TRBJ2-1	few	TGTGCCAGCAGTTTTCGAGGGGGCATAACCTACAATGAGCAGTTCTTC	CASSFRGGITYNEQFF
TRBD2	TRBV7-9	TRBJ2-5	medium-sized	TGTGCCAGTACCTACGCGGGGGTGATTGAGACCCAGTACTTC	CASTYAGVIETQYF
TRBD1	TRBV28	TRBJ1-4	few	TGTGCCAGCAAAATACAGGGGACTAATGAAAAACTGTTTTTT	CASKIQGTNEKLFF
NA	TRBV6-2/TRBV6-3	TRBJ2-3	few	TGTGCCAGCACCTCGACCGGAAGAGGCACAGATACGCAGTATTTT	CASTSTGRGTDTQYF
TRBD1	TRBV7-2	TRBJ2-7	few	TGTGCCAGCAGCTTACCAGGGGGTCTTGCCCACGAGCAGTACTTC	CASSLPGGLAHEQYF
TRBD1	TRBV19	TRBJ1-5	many	TGTGCCAGTAGTCCTGGGGGGACAGGGAATCAGCCCCAGCATTTT	CASSPGGTGNQPQHF
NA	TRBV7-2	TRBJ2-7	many	TGTGCCAGCAGCTTTAGTACGGAAAACTACGAGCAGTACTTC	CASSFSTENYEQYF
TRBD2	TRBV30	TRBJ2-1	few	TGTGCCGCCGGGACTAGCGGATTGTACAATGAGCAGTTCTTC	CAAGTSGLYNEQFF
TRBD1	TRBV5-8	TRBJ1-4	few	TGTGCCAGCAGCTCCAAGGGGGCCGAAAAACTGTTTTTT	CASSSKGAEKLFF
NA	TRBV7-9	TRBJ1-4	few	TGTGCCAGCAGCTTAGACGGGGAGAGTGAAAAACTGTTTTTT	CASSLDGESEKLFF
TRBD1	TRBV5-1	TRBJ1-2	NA	TGCGCCAGCAGTTTTGGCGGACAGGGGTCTGGCTACACCTTC	CASSFGGQGSGYTF
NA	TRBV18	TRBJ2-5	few	TGTGCCAGCTCACGAATCCAAGAGACCCAGTACTTC	CASSRIQETQYF
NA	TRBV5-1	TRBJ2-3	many	TGCGCCAGCAAGGAGGCAGGGGCCACAGATACGCAGTATTTT	CASKEAGATDTQYF